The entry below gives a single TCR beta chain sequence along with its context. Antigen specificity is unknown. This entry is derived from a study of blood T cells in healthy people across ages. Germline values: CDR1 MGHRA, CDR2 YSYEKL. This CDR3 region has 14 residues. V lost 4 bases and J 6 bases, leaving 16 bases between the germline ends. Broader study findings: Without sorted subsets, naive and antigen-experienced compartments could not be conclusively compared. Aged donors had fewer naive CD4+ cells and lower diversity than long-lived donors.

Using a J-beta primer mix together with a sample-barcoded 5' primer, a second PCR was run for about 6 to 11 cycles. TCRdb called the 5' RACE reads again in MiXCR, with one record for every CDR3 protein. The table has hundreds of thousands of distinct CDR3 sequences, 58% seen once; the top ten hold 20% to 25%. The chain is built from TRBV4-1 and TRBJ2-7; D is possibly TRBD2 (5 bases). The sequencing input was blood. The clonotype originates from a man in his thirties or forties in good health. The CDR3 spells CASSPGLLEREQYF. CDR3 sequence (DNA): TGCGCCAGCAGCCCCGGACTCCTGGAACGCGAGCAGTACTTC.